The subject of this entry is one TCR beta chain. The antigen remains unidentified. The data were produced by immunoSEQ multiplex PCR, yet TCRdb's version contains in-frame clones alone and is incomplete. The data hold under 150,000 clones, with approximately 90% observed a single time. The sample is drawn from a study of T cell responses to AZD1222 COVID-19 vaccine. CDR3 size: 13 residues. The ends were cut back, 5 bases at V and 4 bases at J, with 11 bases in the middle. Germline V lookup: CDR1 MNHEY, CDR2 SMNVEV (reference sequence). Whole-study results and caveats: Spike-specific TCR breadth and depth grew following two AZD1222 doses.

The sequencing here drew on peripheral blood, taken on day 0 of AZD1222 vaccination. The source of this sequence is an adult in good health. This chain uses TRBV27 with TRBJ1-1; TRBD1 might be the D (6 bases). The DNA for the CDR3 is TGTGCCAGCAGTCCGTTCAGGGGCACTGAAGCTTTCTTT. Translating it yields CASSPFRGTEAFF.